This TCR beta chain was retrieved from a study of T cell responses to AZD1222 COVID-19 vaccine. Study-wide findings and caveats: Among the donors, most were white British and more were female, and clonal diversity was possibly underestimated. The CD4 TCRs associated with vaccination extended across spike and predominated at 160-218 and 743-854. The study sampled repertoires only after the peak T cell response. Seropositive AZD1222 recipients at baseline numbered only five or six.

V was cut by 1 base and J by 4 bases, with 14 bases left in between. The CDR3 runs 15 residues. In germline, CDR1 is SGHAT, CDR2 FQNNGV. A note on this clone: Antigen unknown.

Sequenced by immunoSEQ multiplex PCR; TCRdb stores in-frame clones only, minus some. The data hold approximately 80,000 clones, with more than 75% observed a single time. The source material was peripheral blood, sampled on day 0 of AZD1222 vaccination. V and J are TRBV11-2 and TRBJ2-7; no clear D. The source is an adult in good health. CDR3 nucleotides: TGTGCCAGCAGCTTAGTGGACGGGTTTAGGTACGAGCAGTACTTC. Amino acid sequence: CASSLVDGFRYEQYF.